Presented here are 28 T cell receptor beta chains from one specimen sequenced in a study of T cell changes during pregnancy in multiple sclerosis. Sequenced by immunoSEQ multiplex PCR; TCRdb stores in-frame clones only, minus some. The sample has about 48,000 clones; around 94% are singletons. Sample: CD4+ T cells from peripheral blood mononuclear cells, taken in the first trimester of pregnancy. These TCRs come from a female donor with multiple sclerosis, enrolled in a pregnancy study.

The chain uses TRBV5-4 and TRBJ2-5; 9 bases are shared with TRBD1. V lost 3 bases, J lost 4 bases, and 4 bases stayed unmatched. CDR3 length equals 14 residues. The V gene's germline CDR1 is SGHNT and CDR2 YYREEE (reference sequence). The CDR3 nucleotides read TGTGCCAGCAGCTCAAACAGGGGGCGAGAGACCCAGTACTTC. Translated: CASSSNRGRETQYF.

The chain is built from TRBV18 and TRBJ1-1, with TRBD1 matching over 7 bases. With V trimmed by 3 bases and J by 4 bases, 5 bases remained unmatched. The CDR3 has 14 residues. The germline V gene encodes CDR1 KGHSH and CDR2 LQKENI. CDR3 nucleotides: TGTGCCAGCTCACCGCCAGGGGGTTCCACTGAAGCTTTCTTT. Translated, it gives CASSPPGGSTEAFF. The whole variable domain, filled in from reference TRBV18 and TRBJ1-1, reads NAGVMQNPRHLVRRRGQEARLRCSPMKGHSHVYWYRQLPEEGLKFMVYLQKENIIDESGMPKERFSAEFPKEGPSILRIQQVVRGDSAAYFCASSPPGGSTEAFFGQGTRLTVV.

The chain employs TRBV15 and TRBJ1-3, with D possibly being TRBD1 (6 bases). This CDR3 comprises 17 residues. Trimming took off 0 bases at V and 1 base at J, with 13 bases between the two ends. CDR1 is LNHNV and CDR2 is YYDKDF in the germline V gene (reference sequence). The CDR3 is CATSRDRGLSSGNTIYF. CDR3 bases: TGTGCCACCAGCAGAGACAGGGGATTGAGTTCTGGAAACACCATATATTTT.

The V gene is TRBV13, the J gene TRBJ2-3; D gene ambiguous. This CDR3 is 16 amino acids long. Germline loops: CDR1 PRHDT, CDR2 FYEKMQ (reference sequence). V lost 3 bases and J 2 bases, leaving 15 bases between the germline ends. CDR3 amino acids: CASSFTPSTYTDTQYF. CDR3 nucleotide sequence: TGTGCCAGCAGCTTTACCCCCTCAACTTACACAGATACGCAGTATTTT.

This chain connects TRBV5-1 to TRBJ2-7; 7 nucleotides align to TRBD1. The CDR3 totals 16 residues. Trimming removed 3 bases from V and 2 bases from J; junction bases left unmatched: 11. Germline lookup yields CDR1 SGHRS and CDR2 YFSETQ. Here the CDR3 DNA reads TGCGCCAGCAGCTCTCACCATACAGGGGACCCCTACGAGCAGTACTTC. Translation gives CASSSHHTGDPYEQYF.

The rearrangement links TRBV15 to TRBJ1-2; 8 positions agree with TRBD1. Trimming took 0 bases from V and 8 from J; bases not matched to a gene: 2. This CDR3 spans 13 amino acids. Germline loops: CDR1 LNHNV, CDR2 YYDKDF (reference sequence). CDR3 nucleotide sequence: TGTGCCACCAGCAGAGAAGGACAGGGAGGCTACACCTTC. Translated, it gives CATSREGQGGYTF.

The V gene is TRBV11-3, the J gene TRBJ1-5, with D maybe TRBD1 (5 bases). The CDR3 totals 18 residues. Between the trimmed V and J ends, which lost 2 bases and 7 bases, there was a span of 24 bases. Germline CDR1 SGHNT, CDR2 YENEEA. The CDR3 region has the DNA TGTGCCAGCAGCTTAAGGGGTAGCCCCCAGGGTCTGGGACAGCCCCAGCATTTT. Its protein is CASSLRGSPQGLGQPQHF.

The chain employs TRBV4-2 and TRBJ2-3; maybe TRBD2 (8 bases). Per germline, CDR1 LGHNA and CDR2 YNFKEQ. The CDR3 is made up of 15 amino acids. Deletions cut 4 bases from V and 6 bases from J, with 17 bases between. Written as DNA, the CDR3 is TGTGCCAGCAGCCGCAGCGGGGGCAGGGGGGATACGCAGTATTTT. Its translation is CASSRSGGRGDTQYF.

The rearrangement uses TRBV5-6 and TRBJ1-4, with D tentatively TRBD1 (5 bases). From germline, CDR1 is SGHDT and CDR2 YYEEEE. Deletions cut 4 bases from V and 6 bases from J, with 16 bases between. This CDR3 contains 15 residues. Here the CDR3 reads CASSTQGSLDEKLFF. CDR3 coding DNA: TGTGCCAGCAGCACCCAGGGATCCCTCGATGAAAAACTGTTTTTT.

The V and J genes are TRBV15 and TRBJ2-7; TRBD2 might be the D (5 bases). The CDR3 is 12 amino acids. V lost 0 bases, J lost 7 bases, and 7 bases lay in between. CDR1 and CDR2 from the germline V gene are LNHNV and YYDKDF (reference sequence). The CDR3 DNA is TGTGCCACCAGCAGAGATTGGAGGGAGCAGTACTTC. The encoded protein is CATSRDWREQYF.

This chain links TRBV28 with TRBJ2-7, with D unclear. The CDR3 has 11 amino acids. Germline assignment: CDR1 MDHEN and CDR2 SYDVKM. The CDR3 DNA follows: TGTGCTACCGGAGAAACCTACGAGCAGTACTTC. Protein sequence: CATGETYEQYF.

V is TRBV14 and J is TRBJ1-1; no clear D. The germline V gene has CDR1 SGHDN and CDR2 FVKESK. The V end lost 2 bases, the J end lost 0 bases, and 10 bases lay between the germline ends. The CDR3 is 15 amino acids. The CDR3 here is CASSQWPGVNTEAFF. The CDR3 bases are TGTGCCAGCAGCCAATGGCCCGGGGTGAACACTGAAGCTTTCTTT. The variable domain in full, with the rest retrieved from reference TRBV14 and TRBJ1-1, is EAGVTQFPSHSVIEKGQTVTLRCDPISGHDNLYWYRRVMGKEIKFLLHFVKESKQDESGMPNNRFLAERTGGTYSTLKVQPAELEDSGVYFCASSQWPGVNTEAFFGQGTRLTVV.

DNA for the CDR3: TGCGCCAGCAGCCAAGGACTGGTCGGTGAGCAGTTCTTC. This translates into CASSQGLVGEQFF. The rearrangement uses TRBV5-1 and TRBJ2-1; possibly TRBD2 for D (5 bases). This CDR3 is built from 13 residues. Per germline, CDR1 SGHRS and CDR2 YFSETQ. V was pared by 4 bases and J by 9 bases, with 14 bases between.

The V gene is TRBV6-1, the J gene TRBJ1-4; TRBD1 agrees at 9 bases. CDR3 size: 14 residues. Trimming cost V 6 bases and J 6 bases; bases outside gene matches: 5. CDR1 and CDR2 (germline): MNHNS, SASEGT. In DNA form, the CDR3 reads TGTGCCAGCAGAACGCGGGACAGGGATGAAAAACTGTTTTTT. Translating gives CASRTRDRDEKLFF.

V usage is TRBV27 and J usage is TRBJ1-1, with no clear D. CDR1 MNHEY and CDR2 SMNVEV come from the germline V gene (reference sequence). There are 16 residues in the CDR3. Trimming stripped 3 bases from V and 1 base from J, with 15 bases between. The CDR3 DNA reads TGTGCCAGCAGTTTTAACCCGGGGTCGCCGAACACTGAAGCTTTCTTT. It is translated as CASSFNPGSPNTEAFF.

The CDR3 sequence is CASSSPRQGIKAFF. DNA for the CDR3: TGTGCCAGCAGCTCCCCTCGACAGGGCATAAAAGCTTTCTTT. The chain combines TRBV11-2 with TRBJ1-1; 7 bases map to TRBD1. Germline trimming cut 4 bases from V and 9 bases from J; bases unmatched to any gene: 11. This CDR3 spans 14 amino acids. The germline CDR1 and CDR2 sequences are SGHAT and FQNNGV.

V is TRBV4-2 and J is TRBJ2-1; D remains unclear. The V gene lost 0 bases and the J gene lost 13 bases, with 7 bases spanning the gap. The CDR3 is 11 amino acids. Germline V lookup: CDR1 LGHNA, CDR2 YNFKEQ. This chain's CDR3 is CASSQDREQFF. CDR3 nucleotides: TGTGCCAGCAGCCAAGATCGCGAACAGTTCTTC.

The chain carries TRBV7-2 and TRBJ1-1, with D possibly TRBD1 on 6 matching bases. With 3 bases removed from V and 8 bases from J, the gap between germline ends came to 10 bases. Germline CDR1 is SGHTA and CDR2 is FQGNSA. This CDR3 has 12 amino acids. The CDR3 bases are TGTGCCAGCAGCTTGTGGGGGCGGGAAGCTTTCTTT. Translated, it gives CASSLWGREAFF. The entire variable domain, with the rest obtained from reference TRBV7-2 and TRBJ1-1, is as follows: GAGVSQSPSNKVTEKGKDVELRCDPISGHTALYWYRQSLGQGLEFLIYFQGNSAPDKSGLPSDRFSAERTGGSVSTLTIQRTQQEDSAVYLCASSLWGREAFFGQGTRLTVV.

This chain links TRBV5-1 with TRBJ1-4, with D possibly matching TRBD1 (6 bases). Per germline, CDR1 SGHRS and CDR2 YFSETQ. The length of the CDR3 is 14 residues. Trimming left V 4 bases short and J 3 bases short, with 10 bases between. The CDR3 sequence: CASSRDTSNEKLFF. In DNA, the CDR3 is TGCGCCAGCAGCCGGGACACCTCTAATGAAAAACTGTTTTTT.

This sequence joins TRBV6-5 and TRBJ1-1; D gene unclear. Germline CDR1 MNHEY, CDR2 SVGAGI. V was pared by 8 bases and J by 1 base, with 14 bases between. The CDR3 length is 14 residues. The CDR3 loop is CASRVTGRNTEAFF. The CDR3 nucleotides are TGTGCCAGCCGCGTGACTGGGAGGAACACTGAAGCTTTCTTT.

V usage is TRBV19 and J usage is TRBJ2-7; D gene ambiguous. Deletions cut 3 bases from V and 6 bases from J, with 15 bases between. The germline gives CDR1 LNHDA, CDR2 SQIVND (reference sequence). The CDR3 has 14 residues. CDR3 nucleotides: TGTGCCAGTAGTATGAGTCCCCGTGCTGGCGAGCAGTACTTC. Translating it yields CASSMSPRAGEQYF. The whole variable domain, filled in from reference TRBV19 and TRBJ2-7, reads DGGITQSPKYLFRKEGQNVTLSCEQNLNHDAMYWYRQDPGQGLRLIYYSQIVNDFQKGDIAEGYSVSREKKESFPLTVTSAQKNPTAFYLCASSMSPRAGEQYFGPGTRLTVT.

This clone was picked up one time. J is TRBJ2-3 and V is TRBV4-2; D is unresolved. The CDR3 runs 13 residues. Germline V gene sequence: CDR1 LGHNA, CDR2 YNFKEQ. V shed 0 bases and J shed 4 bases, with 5 bases lying between them. In DNA form, the CDR3 reads TGTGCCAGCAGCCAAGATCTACCAGATACGCAGTATTTT. Translated, it gives CASSQDLPDTQYF.

This chain joins TRBV7-9 and TRBJ2-2, with a tentative D call TRBD1 (6 bases). Germline V CDR1 and CDR2: SEHNR, FQNEAQ (reference sequence). V lost 6 bases to trimming and J lost 4 bases, with 21 bases between them. This CDR3 has 17 amino acids. The CDR3 loop reads CASRPSRVGHRTGELFF. For the CDR3, the DNA is TGTGCCAGCAGACCCTCTAGGGTGGGACACCGCACCGGGGAGCTGTTTTTT. The variable domain in full, with the rest retrieved from reference TRBV7-9 and TRBJ2-2, is DTGVSQNPRHKITKRGQNVTFRCDPISEHNRLYWYRQTLGQGPEFLTYFQNEAQLEKSRLLSDRFSAERPKGSFSTLEIQRTEQGDSAMYLCASRPSRVGHRTGELFFGEGSRLTVL.

The CDR3 nucleotides are TGTGCCAGCAGCTCCGTATTGGGGCACGGGGAGACCCAGTACTTC. It codes for CASSSVLGHGETQYF. The chain carries TRBV11-2 and TRBJ2-5; TRBD1 is a possible D gene (5 bases). Looked up from germline, CDR1 is SGHAT and CDR2 is FQNNGV. V lost 4 bases and J 5 bases, leaving 17 bases between the germline ends. The CDR3 is 15 amino acids. The full variable domain, its missing parts supplied by reference TRBV11-2 and TRBJ2-5, is EAGVAQSPRYKIIEKRQSVAFWCNPISGHATLYWYQQILGQGPKLLIQFQNNGVVDDSQLPKDRFSAERLKGVDSTLKIQPAKLEDSAVYLCASSSVLGHGETQYFGPGTRLLVL.

The V call is TRBV2, the J call TRBJ2-7; 7 bases fit TRBD1. V shed 7 bases, J shed 4 bases, and the junction held 10 bases outside the gene matches. The CDR3 extends over 14 amino acids. Germline CDR1 and CDR2: SNHLY and FYNNEI. DNA of the CDR3: TGTGCCAGCATCCTCCCAGGGGGAACGTACGAGCAGTACTTC. Translated: CASILPGGTYEQYF.

This chain uses TRBV12-5 with TRBJ1-1; perhaps TRBD1 as D (5 bases). Trimming left V 1 base short and J 1 base short, with 16 bases between. Germline V gives CDR1 LGHNT, CDR2 FRNRAP. The CDR3 covers 17 residues. CDR3 sequence: CASGLAPRRGRNTEAFF. CDR3 nucleotide sequence: TGTGCTAGTGGTTTGGCTCCCCGAAGGGGCAGGAACACTGAAGCTTTCTTT.

The V call is TRBV6-5, the J call TRBJ1-1; D is possibly TRBD1 (6 bases). Germline V gene lookup returns CDR1 MNHEY and CDR2 SVGAGI. The CDR3 covers 15 residues. Trimming stripped 5 bases from V and 2 bases from J, with 15 bases between. The CDR3 nucleotides are TGTGCCAGCAGTACTTCAGGGGTCCTAAACACTGAAGCTTTCTTT. Translating it yields CASSTSGVLNTEAFF.

The chain recombines TRBV5-6 with TRBJ2-7, with D possibly matching TRBD1 (5 bases). Germline CDR1 is SGHDT and CDR2 is YYEEEE. V shed 0 bases and J shed 1 base, with 8 bases lying between them. CDR3 length: 14 amino acids. CDR3 DNA: TGTGCCAGCAGCTTGGGGGGCAGTTCCTACGAGCAGTACTTC. Protein product: CASSLGGSSYEQYF.